This is a list of T cell receptor beta chains from one sample in a study of shared clonotypes between healthy human individuals. Using immunoSEQ multiplex PCR, the repertoire was profiled, and TCRdb retains in-frame clones only, with some absent. The table shows millions of clones, with roughly 94% occurring only once. Sequences were obtained from naive CD4+ T cells sorted from blood. The receptor set was obtained from a young man in good health. CDR3s include the opening cysteine and the closing phenylalanine or tryptophan. Fields, in order: CDR3 DNA, CDR3 protein, V gene, D gene, clone size, J gene. The D gene is left open where the match is weak. Some rows mark clone size as missing; the rest say once, few, many or name a class of expanded clone.

TGCGCCAGCAGCCAAGCAACTAGCGTCTCCCCCTACGAGCAGTACTTC | CASSQATSVSPYEQYF | TRBV4-3 | TRBD2 | - | TRBJ2-7
TGTGCCCGGAGCCCGGGACAATTTAAATCACCCCTCCACTTT | CARSPGQFKSPLHF | TRBV30 | - | - | TRBJ1-6
TGTGCCAGCAGCCGAGGACAGGGAGACAATCAGCCCCAGCATTTT | CASSRGQGDNQPQHF | TRBV5-8 | TRBD1 | - | TRBJ1-5
TGCAGTGCTAGAGTCAGCCACGAGCAGTACTTC | CSARVSHEQYF | TRBV20-1 | - | - | TRBJ2-7
TGTGCCAGCAGTTTGGCAGGACGGAACGGCGAGCAGTACTTC | CASSLAGRNGEQYF | TRBV27 | - | - | TRBJ2-7
TGTGCCAGTAGTATGGTAGCAGGCGATTCCTACGAGCAGTACTTC | CASSMVAGDSYEQYF | TRBV19 | - | - | TRBJ2-7
TGTGCCAGCAGCCATCAGGGGCCTGAAGAAGCTTTCTTT | CASSHQGPEEAFF | TRBV7-3 | - | - | TRBJ1-1
TGTGCCAGCAGCTTCCTAGCGGGAGGGCAGGAGACCCAGTACTTC | CASSFLAGGQETQYF | TRBV7-9 | TRBD2 | - | TRBJ2-5
TGCAGCGTTAGATCCGGGACAGGGGGCGACGAGCAGTACTTC | CSVRSGTGGDEQYF | TRBV29-1 | TRBD1 | once | TRBJ2-7
TGTGCCAGCAGCTTAGAGCGACTGGGCTCCTACGAGCAGTACTTC | CASSLERLGSYEQYF | TRBV7-9 | - | - | TRBJ2-7
TGCGCCAGCAGGCCGGGACAGGGTCGCTACGAGCAGTACTTC | CASRPGQGRYEQYF | TRBV5-1 | TRBD1 | - | TRBJ2-7
TGCGCCAGCAGCCAAGGATGGACTAGCGGAAATGAGCAGTTCTTC | CASSQGWTSGNEQFF | TRBV4-1 | TRBD2 | - | TRBJ2-1
TGTGCCAGCAGCTTACACGGTACTAGCACAGATACGCAGTATTTT | CASSLHGTSTDTQYF | TRBV7-3 | - | - | TRBJ2-3
TGTGCCAGCACTCCCGGACAGGGGTGGTCCTACGAGCAGTACTTC | CASTPGQGWSYEQYF | TRBV28 | TRBD1 | - | TRBJ2-7
TGTGCCAGCAGAATACCGGGACTAGCGTTACCCGGGGAGCTGTTTTTT | CASRIPGLALPGELFF | TRBV6-6 | TRBD2 | - | TRBJ2-2
TGTGCCAGCACTACGACAGGGAACTATGGCTACACCTTC | CASTTTGNYGYTF | TRBV5-4 | TRBD1 | - | TRBJ1-2
TGTGCCAGCAGTTTTTCTAACAATGAGCAGTTCTTC | CASSFSNNEQFF | TRBV28 | - | - | TRBJ2-1
TGTGCCATCAGTGAGGTTACAGGGACTGAAGCTTTCTTT | CAISEVTGTEAFF | TRBV10-3 | - | - | TRBJ1-1
TGCGCCAGCTCTCAGGGGAGCAATCAGCCCCAGCATTTT | CASSQGSNQPQHF | TRBV5-1 | - | - | TRBJ1-5
TGCAGCGTTCAGACAGATTTCTACGAGCAGTACTTC | CSVQTDFYEQYF | TRBV29-1 | - | - | TRBJ2-7
TGCGCCAGCAGCTTGGGATGGCTCCGACAGGGAGGATATGAAAAACTGTTTTTT | CASSLGWLRQGGYEKLFF | TRBV5-1 | TRBD1 | - | TRBJ1-4
TGTGCCAGCAGCAACCAGGTTTCCCTCCGAAACACCATATATTTT | CASSNQVSLRNTIYF | TRBV9 | - | - | TRBJ1-3
TGCGCCAGCACCAAGGACAGGCGCGCCTACGAGCAGTACTTC | CASTKDRRAYEQYF | TRBV5-1 | TRBD1 | once | TRBJ2-7
TGCGCCAGCAGCCTGACAGTAAGCGGCACCGGGGAGCTGTTTTTT | CASSLTVSGTGELFF | TRBV5-1 | - | - | TRBJ2-2
TGTGCCAGCAGAACGACAGGGGGTACCTACGAGCAGTACTTC | CASRTTGGTYEQYF | TRBV7-2 | TRBD1 | - | TRBJ2-7
TGTGCCAGCAGTGAAGCTGGACAGCGGGAGCAGTACTTC | CASSEAGQREQYF | TRBV6-1 | - | - | TRBJ2-7
TGTGCCAGTAGTATAGCACGGTTAAGTAACACTGAAGCTTTCTTT | CASSIARLSNTEAFF | TRBV19 | - | - | TRBJ1-1
TGTGCCAGCAGCGTCGGGAGATTCACGTATAGCAACAGCGAGCAGTACTTC | CASSVGRFTYSNSEQYF | TRBV5-6 | - | - | TRBJ2-7